A single sample gave rise to the 15 T cell receptor beta chains below, sequenced in a study of blood T cell repertoires in COVID-19. Data came from immunoSEQ multiplex PCR; TCRdb stores just in-frame clones and leaves some out. This table has some 110,000 clones, around four fifths appearing once. The source material was peripheral blood. All receptors derive from a man in his 70s with active or convalescent COVID-19.

The chain joins TRBV19 to TRBJ1-4; 9 bases fit TRBD1. This CDR3 region has 15 residues. The germline CDR1 and CDR2 sequences are LNHDA and SQIVND (reference sequence). The V gene end was trimmed by 6 bases and the J gene end by 6 bases; junction bases not matched to a gene: 8. The CDR3 sequence: CASRPRGTGYEKLFF. The CDR3 coding sequence is TGTGCCAGTAGACCCCGGGGGACAGGGTATGAAAAACTGTTTTTT.

This chain uses TRBV9 with TRBJ2-3; perhaps TRBD1 as D (5 bases). Trimming removed 0 bases at V and 4 bases at J, with 12 bases between. CDR1 is SGDLS, CDR2 YYNGEE, per germline. The CDR3 is made up of 15 amino acids. CDR3 bases: TGTGCCAGCAGCGTAGTCGGCAGGGTGGCAGATACGCAGTATTTT. It yields the protein CASSVVGRVADTQYF.

The V gene is TRBV5-4, the J gene TRBJ1-3; TRBD1 aligns across 8 bases. Germline trimming cut 4 bases from V and 1 base from J; bases unmatched to any gene: 4. The V gene's germline CDR1 is SGHNT and CDR2 YYREEE (reference sequence). There are 15 residues in the CDR3. CDR3 nucleotides: TGTGCCAGCAGCCCGGACAGGGTATCTGGAAACACCATATATTTT. Translating gives CASSPDRVSGNTIYF. Full variable domain (outside the CDR3, taken from reference TRBV5-4 and TRBJ1-3): ETGVTQSPTHLIKTRGQQVTLRCSSQSGHNTVSWYQQALGQGPQFIFQYYREEENGRGNFPPRFSGLQFPNYSSELNVNALELDDSALYLCASSPDRVSGNTIYFGEGSWLTVV.

In its sample, this clone was seen a few times. V usage is TRBV11-2 and J usage is TRBJ1-1, with D possibly matching TRBD1 (5 bases). Trimming removed 5 bases from V and 4 bases from J, with 14 bases in between. This CDR3 has 14 residues. CDR1 and CDR2 (germline): SGHAT, FQNNGV. The CDR3 DNA follows: TGTGCCAGCAGCGGGAGTTGGAGGGGCACTGAAGCTTTCTTT. This gives the protein CASSGSWRGTEAFF.

The CDR3 bases are TGTGCCAGCAGGAAGGAGGCGGTTAGGAATCAGCCCCAGCATTTT. It yields the protein CASRKEAVRNQPQHF. This chain joins TRBV25-1 and TRBJ1-5; D remains ambiguous. CDR1 is MGHDK, CDR2 SYGVNS, per germline. The ends were cut back, 6 bases at V and 4 bases at J, with 16 bases in the middle. The CDR3 is 15 residues long. The complete variable domain, with remaining parts taken from reference TRBV25-1 and TRBJ1-5, reads EADIYQTPRYLVIGTGKKITLECSQTMGHDKMYWYQQDPGMELHLIHYSYGVNSTEKGDLSSESTVSRIRTEHFPLTLESARPSHTSQYLCASRKEAVRNQPQHFGDGTRLSIL.

This clone was detected once. V and J are TRBV7-3 and TRBJ2-5, with 8 bases identical to TRBD2. This CDR3 has 14 amino acids. V dropped 5 bases and J dropped 4; count of bases not matched to a gene: 6. From germline, CDR1 is SGHTA and CDR2 FQGTGA. In DNA, the CDR3 is TGTGCCAGCAGCCCCGGGACTAGAGCAGAGACCCAGTACTTC. This gives the protein CASSPGTRAETQYF.

The J gene is TRBJ1-5, the V gene TRBV10-3; 7 positions match TRBD1. The CDR3 is 13 residues long. The germline CDR1 and CDR2 sequences are ENHRY and SYGVKD. V trimming: 6 bases; J trimming: 5 bases; junction bases outside the gene matches: 4. For the CDR3, the DNA is TGTGCCATCAGGGGACAGACCGATCAGCCCCAGCATTTT. It specifies CAIRGQTDQPQHF.

This sequence joins TRBV28 and TRBJ2-7; 9 bases map to TRBD1. Looked up from germline, CDR1 is MDHEN and CDR2 is SYDVKM. V lost 6 bases and J lost 5; bases outside the gene matches: 8. The CDR3 covers 14 residues. The CDR3 region is CASRLDRGSNEQYF. As DNA, the CDR3 is TGTGCCAGCAGGCTGGACAGGGGTAGTAACGAGCAGTACTTC. Using reference TRBV28 and TRBJ2-7 for the parts outside the CDR3, the full variable domain is DVKVTQSSRYLVKRTGEKVFLECVQDMDHENMFWYRQDPGLGLRLIYFSYDVKMKEKGDIPEGYSVSREKKERFSLILESASTNQTSMYLCASRLDRGSNEQYFGPGTRLTVT.

J is TRBJ1-2 and V is TRBV10-3; TRBD1 aligns across 7 bases. Germline V gives CDR1 ENHRY, CDR2 SYGVKD. V dropped 6 bases and J dropped 3; count of bases not matched to a gene: 7. The CDR3 consists of 14 residues. This CDR3 reads CAIREDRDYYGYTF. Here the CDR3 DNA reads TGTGCCATCAGGGAAGACAGGGACTACTATGGCTACACCTTC.

The chain links TRBV7-9 to TRBJ1-6; D gene uncertain. This CDR3 region has 15 residues. Between the trimmed V and J ends, which lost 1 base and 7 bases, there was a span of 11 bases. Germline lookup yields CDR1 SEHNR and CDR2 FQNEAQ (reference sequence). In nucleotides, the CDR3 is TGTGCCAGCAGCTTAGTAGGACTGGGAAATTCACCCCTCCACTTT. As protein: CASSLVGLGNSPLHF. The variable domain in full, with the rest retrieved from reference TRBV7-9 and TRBJ1-6, is DTGVSQNPRHKITKRGQNVTFRCDPISEHNRLYWYRQTLGQGPEFLTYFQNEAQLEKSRLLSDRFSAERPKGSFSTLEIQRTEQGDSAMYLCASSLVGLGNSPLHFGNGTRLTVT.

The chain carries TRBV5-1 and TRBJ2-5, with 7 bases fitting TRBD1. Germline V gene sequence: CDR1 SGHRS, CDR2 YFSETQ. The CDR3 runs 15 residues. V was clipped by 3 bases and J by 1 base; unmatched bases: 6. CDR3 bases: TGCGCCAGCAGCTCGGGACAGCTACTCCAAGAGACCCAGTACTTC. This translates into CASSSGQLLQETQYF.

V is TRBV7-2 and J is TRBJ2-5, with 9 bases that match TRBD2. The CDR3 extends over 14 amino acids. The germline CDR1 and CDR2 sequences are SGHTA and FQGNSA. V was pared by 3 bases and J by 7 bases, with 6 bases of the junction left unmatched. CDR3 coding DNA: TGTGCCAGCAGCTTTTTGGAGCGGGGGGCGACCCAGTACTTC. It codes for CASSFLERGATQYF.

This sequence joins TRBV7-3 and TRBJ2-2, with a tentative D call TRBD1 (6 bases). The CDR3 is 15 residues long. V lost 0 bases and J lost 4, with 9 bases in between. Germline-derived CDR1 and CDR2 are SGHTA and FQGTGA. The DNA for the CDR3 is TGTGCCAGCAGCTTAACTGGGGGCCGCACCGGGGAGCTGTTTTTT. Amino acids: CASSLTGGRTGELFF.

J is TRBJ2-7 and V is TRBV7-2; 7 bases agree with TRBD2. The CDR3 is made up of 15 amino acids. Germline V gene data show CDR1 as SGHTA and CDR2 as FQGNSA. V lost 1 base, J lost 2 bases, and 5 bases stayed unmatched. The CDR3 region is CASSLGRGRAYEQYF. CDR3 DNA sequence: TGTGCCAGCAGCTTAGGTCGTGGGAGGGCCTACGAGCAGTACTTC.

V gene TRBV14 combines with J gene TRBJ2-7, with 9 bases that match TRBD2. V shed 0 bases, J shed 7 bases, and the junction held 7 bases outside the gene matches. The CDR3 spans 15 residues. Per germline, CDR1 SGHDN and CDR2 FVKESK. CDR3 bases: TGTGCCAGCAGCCAAGACAGGGCGGGAGGGCTAGAGCAGTACTTC. This codes for CASSQDRAGGLEQYF.